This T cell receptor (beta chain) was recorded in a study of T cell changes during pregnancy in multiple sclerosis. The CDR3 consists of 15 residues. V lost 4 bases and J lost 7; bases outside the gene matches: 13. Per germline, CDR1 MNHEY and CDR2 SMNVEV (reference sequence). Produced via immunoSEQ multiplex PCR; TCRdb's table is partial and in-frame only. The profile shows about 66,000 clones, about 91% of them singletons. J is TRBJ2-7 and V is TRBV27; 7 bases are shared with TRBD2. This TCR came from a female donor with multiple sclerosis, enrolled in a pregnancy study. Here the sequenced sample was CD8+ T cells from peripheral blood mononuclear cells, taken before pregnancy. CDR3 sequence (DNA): TGTGCCAGCAGTTGGGCTGGGGGGGGTGAAGGTGAGCAGTACTTC. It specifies CASSWAGGGEGEQYF.